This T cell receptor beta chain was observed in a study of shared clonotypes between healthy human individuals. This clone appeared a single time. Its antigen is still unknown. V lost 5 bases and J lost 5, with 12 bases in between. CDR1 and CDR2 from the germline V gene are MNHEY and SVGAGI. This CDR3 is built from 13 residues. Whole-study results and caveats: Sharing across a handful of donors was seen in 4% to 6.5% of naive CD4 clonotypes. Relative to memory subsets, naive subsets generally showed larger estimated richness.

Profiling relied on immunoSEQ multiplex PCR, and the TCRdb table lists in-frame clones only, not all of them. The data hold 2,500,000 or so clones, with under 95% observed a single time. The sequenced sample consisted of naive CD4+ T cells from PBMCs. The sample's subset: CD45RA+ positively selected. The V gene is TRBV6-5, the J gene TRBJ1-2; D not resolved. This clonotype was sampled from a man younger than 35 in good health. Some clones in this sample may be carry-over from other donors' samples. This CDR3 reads CASSNDPLYGYTF. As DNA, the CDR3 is TGTGCCAGCAGTAACGACCCTCTATATGGCTACACCTTC.